This record looks at one T cell receptor beta chain sequence and its context. CD3+CD4+ and CD3+CD8+ cells were FACS-sorted from thawed unstimulated PBMCs. This table comes from immunoSEQ multiplex PCR, and its TCRdb copy is limited to in-frame clones, with some not included. The sample consists of some 70,000 clones, 80% of them appearing once. Per germline, CDR1 MNHNS and CDR2 SASEGT. Trimming pared 2 bases from V and 7 bases from J, leaving 9 bases between. This CDR3 comprises 13 residues. The sample is drawn from a study of T cell clones after liver transplantation. Across the study: A pre-transplant mixed lymphocyte reaction with TCRbeta sequencing defined graft-donor-reactive clones followed in post-transplant blood. Until 12-24 months post-transplant, subjects got standard immunosuppression and no induction. Graft-donor-reactive sequences were compared with third-party-reactive TCRbeta sequences from pre-transplant mixed lymphocyte reactions.

Sequences were derived from CD4+ T cells from blood, sampled before liver transplant. This chain joins TRBV6-1 and TRBJ1-5; possibly TRBD1 for D (5 bases). The origin of this receptor is a human donor who received a liver transplant. In DNA, the CDR3 is TGTGCCAGCAGTGAACAGGGACGGCAGCCCCAGCATTTT. Its translation: CASSEQGRQPQHF.